The entry below describes one T cell receptor (beta chain). Antigen: not known. This entry is derived from a study of OX40 agonist ivuxolimab in advanced cancers. The overall study: Across the patients, intravenous ivuxolimab was delivered every 2 weeks at 0.01 to 10 mg/kg. General study points: Clonal expansion was seen in CD4+ and CD8+ blood T cells by week 6 at 0.1 to 3.0 mg/kg.

CDR3 length equals 14 residues. Trimming shortened V by 3 bases and J by 8 bases, and 13 bases separated the two germline ends. Germline V gene lookup returns CDR1 WSHSY and CDR2 SAAADI. A history of autoimmune disease or systemic immunosuppression excluded patients. Profiling relied on immunoSEQ multiplex PCR, and the TCRdb table lists in-frame clones only, not all of them. The table records 43,000 or so clones, 70% to 90% of them present only once. The sequence was collected from an adult with an advanced solid tumor such as melanoma, head and neck, liver or kidney cancer. Sequencing used CD4+ or CD8+ T cells sorted from blood, obtained in a trial of the OX40 agonist ivuxolimab. J is TRBJ2-2 and V is TRBV10-2; weak D call: TRBD2 (6 bases). CDR3: CASSDGTRGGELFF. The CDR3 bases are TGCGCCAGCAGTGATGGGACTCGAGGTGGGGAGCTGTTTTTT.